This is a list of T cell receptor beta chains from one sample in a study of T-cell memory formation after mild COVID-19. TCRdb passed the 5' RACE reads through MiXCR, listing each CDR3 protein once. Among about 200,000 distinct CDR3 sequences listed, approximately 10% were seen once. The sequenced material came from PBMCs or a T cell subset sorted from them (not recorded which). The receptors shown here come from a man between 18 and 35 years old who had mild COVID-19 (a few samples of this study predate the infection). Cell type and time point are not known. Each CDR3 is given with its conserved first and last residue. A D gene is named only where the DNA matches it firmly. Clone size appears in some rows only: once, few, many, or a class for an expanded clone.

j_call d_call v_call clone_size cdr3_aa cdr3_nt
TRBJ2-1 - TRBV12-3/TRBV12-4 many CASNLQLGEQFF TGTGCCAGCAATCTCCAGCTGGGGGAGCAGTTCTTC
TRBJ2-1 - TRBV12-3/TRBV12-4 few CASSFGGRGGGKTTYNEQFF TGTGCCAGCAGTTTTGGCGGCAGGGGAGGGGGGAAAACTACCTACAATGAGCAGTTCTTC
TRBJ2-2 TRBD1 TRBV4-2 few CASSRLGQGASGELFF TGTGCCAGCAGCCGCCTCGGACAGGGGGCATCCGGGGAGCTGTTTTTT
TRBJ2-3 - TRBV14 - CASSQVSPDTQYF TGTGCCAGCAGCCAAGTCTCCCCCGATACGCAGTATTTT
TRBJ1-5 - TRBV7-2 few CASSPGGWITSNQPQHF TGTGCCAGCAGCCCCGGAGGTTGGATTACGAGCAATCAGCCCCAGCATTTT
TRBJ2-3 - TRBV7-8 many CASSLADLGTQYF TGTGCCAGCAGCTTAGCGGACCTTGGGACGCAGTATTTT
TRBJ1-6 TRBD1 TRBV27 few CASWKGANNSPLHF TGTGCCAGTTGGAAGGGGGCAAATAATTCACCCCTCCACTTT
TRBJ2-5 TRBD2 TRBV28 many CASSSTSGGARETQYF TGTGCCAGCAGTTCTACTAGCGGGGGGGCCAGGGAGACCCAGTACTTC
TRBJ1-2 - TRBV9 few CASSADSGGSGYTF TGTGCCAGCAGCGCCGACAGTGGGGGATCCGGCTACACCTTC
TRBJ2-1 TRBD2 TRBV5-1 few CASSFGTSNEQFF TGCGCCAGCAGCTTCGGGACTAGCAATGAGCAGTTCTTC
TRBJ2-7 TRBD1 TRBV15 - CATSRSSGTVSYEQYF TGTGCCACCAGCAGGTCCTCCGGGACAGTTTCCTACGAGCAGTACTTC
TRBJ1-5 TRBD1 TRBV4-2 few CASSEHRDSHQPQHF TGTGCCAGCAGCGAGCACCGGGACAGCCATCAGCCCCAGCATTTT
TRBJ2-1 TRBD2 TRBV3-1 - CASSQVSGGANEQFF TGTGCCAGCAGCCAAGTCAGCGGGGGGGCCAATGAGCAGTTCTTC
TRBJ1-2 - TRBV7-9 many CASSLLSPYGYTF TGTGCCAGCAGCTTACTCAGCCCCTATGGCTACACCTTC
TRBJ2-2 - TRBV6-6 - CASSSRQGRSSGELFF TGTGCCAGCAGTTCCCGGCAGGGGCGTTCGTCCGGGGAGCTGTTTTTT
TRBJ2-2 - TRBV5-5 few CASSSGTAEQTGELFF TGTGCCAGCAGCTCGGGGACGGCTGAACAAACCGGGGAGCTGTTTTTT
TRBJ1-2 TRBD1 TRBV7-2 many CASSSSLTGASGYTF TGTGCCAGCAGCTCATCTTTGACAGGGGCGAGTGGCTACACCTTC
TRBJ2-7 - TRBV6-6 few CASSYVSYEQYF TGTGCCAGCAGTTATGTAAGCTACGAGCAGTACTTC
TRBJ2-1 TRBD2 TRBV2 - CASIGESGGTNEQFF TGTGCCAGCATTGGAGAGAGCGGGGGGACGAATGAGCAGTTCTTC
TRBJ1-3 - TRBV12-3/TRBV12-4 - CASMYISGNTIYF TGTGCCAGCATGTACATCTCTGGAAACACCATATATTTT
TRBJ1-1 - TRBV29-1 - CSVDWGGTEAFF TGCAGCGTTGACTGGGGTGGGACTGAAGCTTTCTTT
TRBJ1-4 - TRBV15 - CATSKEGFEEKLFF TGTGCCACCAGCAAAGAAGGGTTCGAGGAAAAACTGTTTTTT
TRBJ2-3 TRBD2 TRBV28 few CASSSPGGASTDTQYF TGTGCCAGCAGTTCACCGGGGGGGGCGAGCACAGATACGCAGTATTTT
TRBJ1-5 - TRBV9 many CASSVVPTDRSQPQHF TGTGCCAGCAGCGTAGTTCCCACCGACAGAAGTCAGCCCCAGCATTTT